This T cell receptor beta chain was profiled in a study of T cells after posttransplantation cyclophosphamide. A marrow graft followed busulfan-fludarabine conditioning, with cyclophosphamide on days +3 and +4. CDR3 length equals 13 residues. Trimming took 5 bases from V and 7 from J; bases not matched to a gene: 5. Per germline, CDR1 PRHDT and CDR2 FYEKMQ (reference sequence). TCRdb keeps only in-frame clones here, not all; method: immunoSEQ multiplex PCR. The table includes about 4,200 clones, roughly 81% detected once. This clone was detected only once. This chain connects TRBV13 to TRBJ1-5, with TRBD1 matching 7 bases. This TCR derives from a female patient in her fifties or sixties who received an allogeneic stem cell transplant from a related donor, was CMV-positive, and had no GVHD. Some T cells could come from the graft donor. Sequences were derived from PBMCs, sampled after an allogeneic stem cell transplant with post-transplant cyclophosphamide. This CDR3 is CASSRQGGQPQHF. The CDR3 DNA sequence: TGTGCCAGCAGCCGACAGGGCGGGCAGCCCCAGCATTTT. Supplemented by reference TRBV13 and TRBJ1-5, the full variable domain reads AAGVIQSPRHLIKEKRETATLKCYPIPRHDTVYWYQQGPGQDPQFLISFYEKMQSDKGSIPDRFSAQQFSDYHSELNMSSLELGDSALYFCASSRQGGQPQHFGDGTRLSIL.